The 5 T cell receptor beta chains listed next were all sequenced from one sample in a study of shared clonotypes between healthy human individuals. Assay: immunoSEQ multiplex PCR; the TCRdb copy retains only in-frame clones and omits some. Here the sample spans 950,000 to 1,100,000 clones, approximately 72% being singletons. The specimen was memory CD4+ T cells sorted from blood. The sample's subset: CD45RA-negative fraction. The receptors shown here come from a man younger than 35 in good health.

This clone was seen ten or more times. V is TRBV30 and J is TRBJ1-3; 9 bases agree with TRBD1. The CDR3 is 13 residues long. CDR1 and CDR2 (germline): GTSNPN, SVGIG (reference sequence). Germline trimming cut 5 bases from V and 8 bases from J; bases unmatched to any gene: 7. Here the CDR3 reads CAWDGTGRYTIYF. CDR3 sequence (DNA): TGTGCCTGGGACGGGACAGGGCGATACACCATATATTTT.

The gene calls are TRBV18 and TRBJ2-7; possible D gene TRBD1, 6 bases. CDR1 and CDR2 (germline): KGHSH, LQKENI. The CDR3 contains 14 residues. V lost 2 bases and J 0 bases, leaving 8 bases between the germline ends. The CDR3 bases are TGTGCCAGCTCACCAACGGGACACTCCTACGAGCAGTACTTC. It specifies CASSPTGHSYEQYF.

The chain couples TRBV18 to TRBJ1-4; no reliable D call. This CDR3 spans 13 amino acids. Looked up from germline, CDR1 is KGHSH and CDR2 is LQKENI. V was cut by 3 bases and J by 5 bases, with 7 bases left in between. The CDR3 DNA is TGTGCCAGCTCACCTTCGGTCAATGAAAAACTGTTTTTT. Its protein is CASSPSVNEKLFF.

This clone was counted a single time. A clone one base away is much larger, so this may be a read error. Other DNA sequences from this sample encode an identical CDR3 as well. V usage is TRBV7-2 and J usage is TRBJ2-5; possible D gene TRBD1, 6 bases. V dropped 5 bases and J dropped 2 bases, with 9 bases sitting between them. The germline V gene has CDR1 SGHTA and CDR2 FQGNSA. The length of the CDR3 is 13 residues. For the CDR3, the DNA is TGTGCCAGCAGCCTAGGACAGCAAGAGACCCAGTACTTC. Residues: CASSLGQQETQYF.

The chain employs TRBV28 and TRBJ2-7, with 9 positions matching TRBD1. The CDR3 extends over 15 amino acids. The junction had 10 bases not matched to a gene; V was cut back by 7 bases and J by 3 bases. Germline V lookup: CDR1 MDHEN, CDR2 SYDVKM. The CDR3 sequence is CASTGSGTGIYEQYF. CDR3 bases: TGTGCCAGCACTGGCTCCGGGACAGGGATCTACGAGCAGTACTTC.